This passage covers 31 T cell receptor beta chains from one sample sequenced in a study of PD-L1 blockade in urothelial cancer. This table comes from immunoSEQ multiplex PCR, and its TCRdb copy is limited to in-frame clones, with some not included. The sample contains some 20,000 clones, roughly 88% of which appear only once. This specimen was PBMCs, taken around atezolizumab (anti-PD-L1) treatment. Receptor source: a man aged 45-60 years with urothelial cancer.

This chain joins TRBV10-3 and TRBJ1-5; the D gene is possibly TRBD1 (5 bases). V dropped 6 bases and J dropped 0 bases, with 15 bases sitting between them. This CDR3 contains 16 residues. Germline V gene data show CDR1 as ENHRY and CDR2 as SYGVKD. The CDR3 sequence: CAISDKGLNSNQPQHF. In DNA form, the CDR3 reads TGTGCCATCAGCGACAAGGGGCTTAATAGCAATCAGCCCCAGCATTTT.

The chain links TRBV14 to TRBJ2-4; 9 bases match TRBD2. The J segment lost 7 bases and the V segment lost 4 bases, leaving 8 bases of the junction unmatched. This CDR3 comprises 15 residues. Germline values: CDR1 SGHDN, CDR2 FVKESK. CDR3 sequence (DNA): TGTGCCAGCAGCCTTTTGGCGGGAGGGCCCAACATTCAGTACTTC. This codes for CASSLLAGGPNIQYF.

This clone was recorded once. The rearrangement joins TRBV4-2 to TRBJ1-1; the match to TRBD1 covers 7 bases. V was clipped by 0 bases and J by 7 bases; unmatched bases: 5. The CDR3 consists of 14 residues. Germline V gene sequence: CDR1 LGHNA, CDR2 YNFKEQ. DNA of the CDR3: TGTGCCAGCAGCCAAGAAGGGGGCGGTATTGAAGCTTTCTTT. Translation: CASSQEGGGIEAFF.

The V call is TRBV28, the J call TRBJ1-5; D gene uncertain. Looked up from germline, CDR1 is MDHEN and CDR2 is SYDVKM. V was clipped by 8 bases and J by 4 bases, with 9 bases between them. The CDR3 runs to 12 residues. The CDR3, as DNA: TGTGCCAGCCGTAGGGAGAATCAGCCCCAGCATTTT. Its protein is CASRRENQPQHF.

The rearrangement uses TRBV7-3 and TRBJ2-3; TRBD2 matches 13 bases. The CDR3 runs to 15 residues. Germline V CDR1 and CDR2: SGHTA, FQGTGA. J lost 4 bases, V lost 5 bases, and 3 bases had no gene match. The CDR3 DNA follows: TGTGCCAGCAGCCCACTAGCGGGGGGGCCAGATACGCAGTATTTT. It translates to CASSPLAGGPDTQYF.

CDR3 nucleotide sequence: TGTGCTAGTGGTTTGGGGGGGCCTAGCACAGATACGCAGTATTTT. Protein: CASGLGGPSTDTQYF. The chain combines TRBV12-5 with TRBJ2-3; weak D call: TRBD1 (6 bases). Germline V gene data show CDR1 as LGHNT and CDR2 as FRNRAP. This CDR3 has 15 residues. V was cut by 1 base and J by 0 bases, with 8 bases left in between.

This clone appeared a single time. The genes are TRBV10-1 and TRBJ2-7, with 9 bases lining up with TRBD2. Germline CDR1 is WNHNN and CDR2 is SYGVQD (reference sequence). Trimming cost V 2 bases and J 0 bases; bases outside gene matches: 11. The CDR3 covers 18 residues. Written as DNA, the CDR3 is TGCGCCAGCAGTGAGGTTGGAATGGCGGGAGGGAGCTCCTACGAGCAGTACTTC. Its protein is CASSEVGMAGGSSYEQYF.

The chain employs TRBV5-6 and TRBJ2-5; the match to TRBD2 covers 8 bases. Germline assignment: CDR1 SGHDT and CDR2 YYEEEE. Losses at the gene ends were 4 bases for V and 5 bases for J; bases not matched to a gene: 13. The CDR3 contains 16 residues. As DNA, the CDR3 is TGTGCCAGCAGCCCCGTTTTAGCGGGGCCCCGGGAGACCCAGTACTTC. This sequence encodes CASSPVLAGPRETQYF.

The V and J genes are TRBV5-1 and TRBJ2-5; 10 nucleotides agree with TRBD2. Trimming took 3 bases from V and 3 from J; bases not matched to a gene: 2. CDR1 and CDR2 (germline): SGHRS, YFSETQ. The CDR3 spans 14 residues. CDR3 DNA sequence: TGCGCCAGCAGCTGGGGGACTAGCGAAGAGACCCAGTACTTC. It yields the protein CASSWGTSEETQYF.

The chain joins TRBV7-6 to TRBJ2-6; TRBD1 agrees at 10 bases. Germline V lookup: CDR1 SGHVS, CDR2 FNYEAQ. Unmatched junction bases numbered 7, after V lost 4 bases and J lost 1 base. The CDR3 covers 18 residues. The CDR3 region has the DNA TGTGCCAGCAGCTCACAATGGGACAGGGGATCTGGGGCCAACGTCCTGACTTTC. Encoded protein: CASSSQWDRGSGANVLTF.

The CDR3 spells CASSSGTRLDSGTQYF. CDR3 bases: TGTGCCAGCAGCTCGGGAACACGCCTCGACTCAGGGACCCAGTACTTC. J is TRBJ2-5 and V is TRBV5-4; TRBD2 might be the D (5 bases). CDR3 length equals 16 residues. With 3 bases removed from V and 7 bases from J, the gap between germline ends came to 22 bases. Germline CDR1 is SGHNT and CDR2 is YYREEE (reference sequence).

The chain links TRBV6-5 to TRBJ2-1, with D hard to call. The germline CDR1 and CDR2 sequences are MNHEY and SVGAGI. V shed 6 bases and J shed 9 bases, with 12 bases lying between them. The CDR3 is 12 residues long. The CDR3 DNA reads as TGTGCCAGCAGCCTTCCAGGCCCTGAGCAGTTCTTC. Amino acids: CASSLPGPEQFF.

The chain links TRBV2 to TRBJ2-7; TRBD2 might be the D (6 bases). Germline lookup yields CDR1 SNHLY and CDR2 FYNNEI. This CDR3 is 14 amino acids long. Trimming stripped 5 bases from V and 3 bases from J, with 14 bases between. The CDR3 reads CASSSYGTFYEQYF. Here the CDR3 DNA reads TGTGCCAGCAGTTCCTACGGGACTTTCTACGAGCAGTACTTC.

The V gene is TRBV7-9, the J gene TRBJ2-1; tentative D call: TRBD2 (6 bases). V lost 6 bases and J lost 4, with 16 bases in between. The CDR3 is 15 amino acids. Germline CDR1 is SEHNR and CDR2 is FQNEAQ (reference sequence). In DNA, the CDR3 is TGTGCCAGCAGGGGGACCGGGACTTTTTACAATGAGCAGTTCTTC. This sequence encodes CASRGTGTFYNEQFF.

The gene calls are TRBV19 and TRBJ2-4, with TRBD2 identical over 9 bases. CDR3 length: 19 residues. Germline CDR1 is LNHDA and CDR2 is SQIVND (reference sequence). Germline trimming cut 6 bases from V and 2 bases from J; bases unmatched to any gene: 17. The CDR3 reads CASSRPQASGAFTKNIQYF. CDR3 sequence (DNA): TGTGCCAGTAGCAGACCCCAAGCTAGCGGGGCCTTTACCAAAAACATTCAGTACTTC. Variable domain in full (rest from reference TRBV19 and TRBJ2-4): DGGITQSPKYLFRKEGQNVTLSCEQNLNHDAMYWYRQDPGQGLRLIYYSQIVNDFQKGDIAEGYSVSREKKESFPLTVTSAQKNPTAFYLCASSRPQASGAFTKNIQYFGAGTRLSVL.

This clone was counted once. The chain has TRBV7-9 and TRBJ2-1, with 8 bases fitting TRBD1. This CDR3 comprises 13 residues. Germline-derived CDR1 and CDR2 are SEHNR and FQNEAQ (reference sequence). Unmatched junction bases numbered 3, after V lost 5 bases and J lost 6 bases. The CDR3 loop reads CASSRTGTNEQFF. The CDR3 DNA is TGTGCCAGCAGCCGGACAGGGACCAATGAGCAGTTCTTC.

V usage is TRBV27 and J usage is TRBJ2-1, with D perhaps matching TRBD2 (5 bases). Trimming took 4 bases from V and 3 from J, leaving 16 bases between them. The CDR3 runs 16 residues. The germline gives CDR1 MNHEY, CDR2 SMNVEV (reference sequence). The CDR3 region is CASSSPFPGDYNEQFF. The CDR3 DNA reads as TGTGCCAGCAGTTCTCCTTTCCCCGGGGACTACAATGAGCAGTTCTTC.

The V call is TRBV30, the J call TRBJ2-5, with D possibly TRBD1 on 5 matching bases. The CDR3 contains 12 residues. Deletions cut 0 bases from V and 7 bases from J, with 9 bases between. The V gene's germline CDR1 is GTSNPN and CDR2 SVGIG (reference sequence). The DNA for the CDR3 is TGTGCCTGGAGTGTGGCTAGGGGGACCCAGTACTTC. Translating it yields CAWSVARGTQYF.

The chain combines TRBV6-5 with TRBJ1-2, with D uncertain. The CDR3 is 14 amino acids. The V end lost 2 bases, the J end lost 4 bases, and 11 bases lay between the germline ends. The V gene's germline CDR1 is MNHEY and CDR2 SVGAGI. The CDR3 nucleotides are TGTGCCAGCAGTTACAGCCCATCCGGCTATGGCTACACCTTC. Encoded protein: CASSYSPSGYGYTF.

The gene calls are TRBV23-1 and TRBJ2-3, with D possibly being TRBD2 (6 bases). TRBV23-1 is labeled an ORF, and its function is uncertain. V was pared by 11 bases and J by 1 base, with 16 bases between. The CDR3 is 14 amino acids. The chain's CDR3 is CAGWPGGGTDTQYF. The CDR3 bases are TGCGCCGGATGGCCGGGCGGGGGCACAGATACGCAGTATTTT.

The chain is built from TRBV4-3 and TRBJ2-2; the match to TRBD2 covers 7 bases. This CDR3 comprises 17 residues. V lost 0 bases to trimming and J lost 5 bases; unmatched junction nucleotides: 9. Germline V gives CDR1 LGHNA, CDR2 YSLEER. CDR3: CASSQDWGGARTGELFF. CDR3 sequence (DNA): TGCGCCAGCAGCCAAGATTGGGGGGGAGCACGGACCGGGGAGCTGTTTTTT.

The chain links TRBV19 to TRBJ2-1, with D possibly TRBD2 on 6 matching bases. CDR1 is LNHDA, CDR2 SQIVND, per germline (reference sequence). Trimming took 1 base from V and 4 from J, leaving 11 bases between them. CDR3 length equals 15 residues. The CDR3 is CASSIVSGRYNEQFF. CDR3 DNA: TGTGCCAGTAGTATAGTCAGCGGGCGTTACAATGAGCAGTTCTTC.

J is TRBJ2-7 and V is TRBV9; a possible D gene is TRBD1 (7 bases). Germline V lookup: CDR1 SGDLS, CDR2 YYNGEE. V was pared by 3 bases and J by 0 bases, with 10 bases between. The CDR3 contains 14 residues. The CDR3 spells CASSGGTASYEQYF. Written as DNA, the CDR3 is TGTGCCAGCAGCGGCGGGACAGCCTCCTACGAGCAGTACTTC.

This clone was observed a handful of times. The V call is TRBV5-4, the J call TRBJ2-7; D remains unclear. Trimming took 0 bases from V and 3 from J, leaving 10 bases between them. This CDR3 region has 14 residues. CDR1 and CDR2 from the germline V gene are SGHNT and YYREEE (reference sequence). The CDR3 reads CASSLGTDIYEQYF. The CDR3 DNA follows: TGTGCCAGCAGCTTGGGCACCGACATCTACGAGCAGTACTTC. Complete variable domain (other parts from reference TRBV5-4 and TRBJ2-7): ETGVTQSPTHLIKTRGQQVTLRCSSQSGHNTVSWYQQALGQGPQFIFQYYREEENGRGNFPPRFSGLQFPNYSSELNVNALELDDSALYLCASSLGTDIYEQYFGPGTRLTVT.

This sequence joins TRBV9 and TRBJ2-5; TRBD2 matches at 8 bases. Germline V gives CDR1 SGDLS, CDR2 YYNGEE. The CDR3 sequence is 14 residues long. V lost 2 bases, J lost 1 base, and 1 base stayed unmatched. The CDR3 DNA reads as TGTGCCAGCAGCGTCCGGGGGGGCCAAGAGACCCAGTACTTC. This translates into CASSVRGGQETQYF.

This sequence joins TRBV7-3 and TRBJ1-5, with TRBD1 matching 10 bases. The germline V gene encodes CDR1 SGHTA and CDR2 FQGTGA. This CDR3 comprises 18 residues. The ends lost 4 bases at V and 2 bases at J; junction bases unmatched: 11. For the CDR3, the DNA is TGTGCCAGCAGCTCCTTCCGGGACAGGGGAAAAGGCAATCAGCCCCAGCATTTT. Residues: CASSSFRDRGKGNQPQHF.

J is TRBJ2-7 and V is TRBV7-2; 7 positions agree with TRBD1. Trimming cost V 5 bases and J 2 bases; bases outside gene matches: 15. Germline V gives CDR1 SGHTA, CDR2 FQGNSA. This CDR3 region has 17 residues. CDR3 DNA sequence: TGTGCCAGCAGCGACGACACTGACAGGGTGCGTCCCTACGAGCAGTACTTC. Translation gives CASSDDTDRVRPYEQYF.

The gene calls are TRBV13 and TRBJ2-7; 10 bases line up with TRBD1. The germline gives CDR1 PRHDT, CDR2 FYEKMQ (reference sequence). The CDR3 consists of 19 residues. The trim removed 4 bases at V and 1 base at J, leaving 16 bases unmatched. CDR3 DNA sequence: TGTGCCAGCAGCTCCTACCTCCAAATCCGGGACAGGGGATCCTACGAGCAGTACTTC. Its protein product is CASSSYLQIRDRGSYEQYF.

This clone was recorded once. The V and J genes are TRBV5-1 and TRBJ2-5, with a possible D match to TRBD2 (6 bases). Looked up from germline, CDR1 is SGHRS and CDR2 is YFSETQ. V lost 7 bases to trimming and J lost 6 bases, with 16 bases between them. The CDR3 sequence is 13 residues long. The DNA for the CDR3 is TGCGCCAGCTCTCCCCAGCTAGCGAAGACCCAGTACTTC. Its protein is CASSPQLAKTQYF.

This chain joins TRBV7-2 and TRBJ2-2; a weak D match, TRBD2 (5 bases). The CDR3 contains 14 residues. Trimming shortened V by 5 bases and J by 6 bases, and 13 bases separated the two germline ends. The germline V gene has CDR1 SGHTA and CDR2 FQGNSA. In DNA, the CDR3 is TGTGCCAGCAGCCCCCGGCGGGTCGCCGGGGAGCTGTTTTTT. This sequence encodes CASSPRRVAGELFF. The complete variable domain, with remaining parts taken from reference TRBV7-2 and TRBJ2-2, reads GAGVSQSPSNKVTEKGKDVELRCDPISGHTALYWYRQSLGQGLEFLIYFQGNSAPDKSGLPSDRFSAERTGGSVSTLTIQRTQQEDSAVYLCASSPRRVAGELFFGEGSRLTVL.

The CDR3 DNA reads as TGTGCCAGCAGCTTAGCCAGGTCCTCCTACGAGCAGTACTTC. The encoded protein is CASSLARSSYEQYF. The V call is TRBV11-2, the J call TRBJ2-7; the D is unclear. The CDR3 covers 14 residues. V dropped 1 base and J dropped 0 bases, with 7 bases sitting between them. Germline V lookup: CDR1 SGHAT, CDR2 FQNNGV.